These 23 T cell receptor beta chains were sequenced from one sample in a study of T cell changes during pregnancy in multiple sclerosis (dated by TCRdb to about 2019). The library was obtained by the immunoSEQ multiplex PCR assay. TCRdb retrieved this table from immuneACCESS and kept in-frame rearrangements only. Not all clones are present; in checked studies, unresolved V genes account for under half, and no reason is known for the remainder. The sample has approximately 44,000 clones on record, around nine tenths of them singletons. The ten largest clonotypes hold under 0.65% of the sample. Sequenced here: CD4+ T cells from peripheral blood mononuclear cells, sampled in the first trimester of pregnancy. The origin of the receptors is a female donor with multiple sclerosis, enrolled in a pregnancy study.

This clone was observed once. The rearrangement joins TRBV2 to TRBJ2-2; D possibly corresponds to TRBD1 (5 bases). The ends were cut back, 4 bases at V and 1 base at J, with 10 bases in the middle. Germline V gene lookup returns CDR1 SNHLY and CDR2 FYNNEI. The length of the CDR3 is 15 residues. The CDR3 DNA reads TGTGCCAGCAGTGTCGCCAGGGTGAACACCGGGGAGCTGTTTTTT. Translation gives CASSVARVNTGELFF.

The CDR3 loop is CAISDPGRGKDEQYF. DNA of the CDR3: TGTGCCATCAGTGACCCTGGCAGGGGCAAGGACGAGCAGTACTTC. The chain couples TRBV10-3 to TRBJ2-7; TRBD1 is a possible D gene (6 bases). CDR1 and CDR2 (germline): ENHRY, SYGVKD. The CDR3 runs 15 residues. Trimming stripped 3 bases from V and 5 bases from J, with 17 bases between.

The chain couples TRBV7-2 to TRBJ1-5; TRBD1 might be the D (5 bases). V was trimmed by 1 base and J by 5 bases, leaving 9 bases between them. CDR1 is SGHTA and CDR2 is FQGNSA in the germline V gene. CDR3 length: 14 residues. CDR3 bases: TGTGCCAGCAGCTTAGGGGGCGGCCATCAGCCCCAGCATTTT. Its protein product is CASSLGGGHQPQHF.

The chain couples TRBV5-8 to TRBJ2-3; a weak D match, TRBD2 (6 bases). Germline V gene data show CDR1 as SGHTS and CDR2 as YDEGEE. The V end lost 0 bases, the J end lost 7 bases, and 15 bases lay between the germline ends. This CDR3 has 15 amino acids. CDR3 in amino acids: CASSLAAGTSYTQYF. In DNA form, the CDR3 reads TGTGCCAGCAGCTTGGCAGCCGGGACTTCCTATACGCAGTATTTT. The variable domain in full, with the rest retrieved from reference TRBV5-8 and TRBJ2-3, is EAGVTQSPTHLIKTRGQQATLRCSPISGHTSVYWYQQALGLGLQFLLWYDEGEERNRGNFPPRFSGRQFPNYSSELNVNALELEDSALYLCASSLAAGTSYTQYFGPGTRLTVL.

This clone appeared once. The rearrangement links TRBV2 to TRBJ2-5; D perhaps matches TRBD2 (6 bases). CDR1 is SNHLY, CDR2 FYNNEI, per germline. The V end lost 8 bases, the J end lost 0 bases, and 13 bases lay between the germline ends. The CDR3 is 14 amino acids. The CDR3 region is CASGRDLNQETQYF. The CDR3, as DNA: TGTGCCAGCGGCAGGGACTTAAACCAAGAGACCCAGTACTTC.

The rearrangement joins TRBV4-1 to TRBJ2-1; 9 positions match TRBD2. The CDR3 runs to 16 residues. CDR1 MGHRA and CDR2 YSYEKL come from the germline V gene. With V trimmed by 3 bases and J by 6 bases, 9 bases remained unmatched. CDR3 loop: CASSHPGLAKTNEQFF. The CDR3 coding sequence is TGCGCCAGCAGCCACCCCGGACTAGCGAAGACCAATGAGCAGTTCTTC.

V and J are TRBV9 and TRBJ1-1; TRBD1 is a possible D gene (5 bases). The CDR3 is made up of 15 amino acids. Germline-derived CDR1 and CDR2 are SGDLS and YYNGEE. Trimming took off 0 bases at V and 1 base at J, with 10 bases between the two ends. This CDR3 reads CASSVEQAANTEAFF. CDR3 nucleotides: TGTGCCAGCAGCGTAGAACAGGCGGCGAACACTGAAGCTTTCTTT.

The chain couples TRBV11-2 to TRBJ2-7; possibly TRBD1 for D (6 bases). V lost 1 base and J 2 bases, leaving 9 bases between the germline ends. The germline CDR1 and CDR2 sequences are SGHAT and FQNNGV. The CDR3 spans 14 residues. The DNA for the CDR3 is TGTGCCAGCAGCTTAGCAGGGACACCCTACGAGCAGTACTTC. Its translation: CASSLAGTPYEQYF.

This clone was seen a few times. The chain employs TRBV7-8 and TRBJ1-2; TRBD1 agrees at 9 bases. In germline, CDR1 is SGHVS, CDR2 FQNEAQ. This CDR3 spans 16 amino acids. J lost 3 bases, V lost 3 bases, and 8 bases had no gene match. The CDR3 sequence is CASSLRPGQGYYGYTF. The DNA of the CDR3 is TGTGCCAGCAGCTTGCGACCCGGACAGGGGTACTATGGCTACACCTTC.

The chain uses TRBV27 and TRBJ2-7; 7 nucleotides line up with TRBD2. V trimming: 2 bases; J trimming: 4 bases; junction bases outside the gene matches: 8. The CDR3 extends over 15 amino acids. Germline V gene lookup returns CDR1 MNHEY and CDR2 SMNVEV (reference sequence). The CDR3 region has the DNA TGTGCCAGCAGTTTAGGGGGGGAGGCTGAATACGAGCAGTACTTC. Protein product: CASSLGGEAEYEQYF.

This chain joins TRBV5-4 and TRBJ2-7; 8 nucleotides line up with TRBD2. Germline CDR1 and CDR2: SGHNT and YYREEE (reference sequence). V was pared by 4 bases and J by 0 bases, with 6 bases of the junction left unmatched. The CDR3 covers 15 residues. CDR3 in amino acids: CASSGRGDSSYEQYF. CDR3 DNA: TGTGCCAGCAGCGGGCGGGGGGATAGCTCCTACGAGCAGTACTTC. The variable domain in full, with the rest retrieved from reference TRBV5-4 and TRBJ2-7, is ETGVTQSPTHLIKTRGQQVTLRCSSQSGHNTVSWYQQALGQGPQFIFQYYREEENGRGNFPPRFSGLQFPNYSSELNVNALELDDSALYLCASSGRGDSSYEQYFGPGTRLTVT.

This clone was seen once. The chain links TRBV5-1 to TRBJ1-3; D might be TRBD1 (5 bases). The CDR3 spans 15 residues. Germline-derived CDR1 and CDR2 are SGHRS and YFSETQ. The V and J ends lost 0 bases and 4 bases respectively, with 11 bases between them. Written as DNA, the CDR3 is TGCGCCAGCAGCTTGGCGGAGGGGTCCGGAAACACCATATATTTT. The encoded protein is CASSLAEGSGNTIYF.

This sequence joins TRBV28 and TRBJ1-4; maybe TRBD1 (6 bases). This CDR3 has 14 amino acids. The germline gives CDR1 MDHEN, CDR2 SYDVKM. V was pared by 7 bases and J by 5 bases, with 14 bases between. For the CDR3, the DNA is TGTGCCAGCATCGGACAGTATAACAATGAAAAACTGTTTTTT. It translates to CASIGQYNNEKLFF.

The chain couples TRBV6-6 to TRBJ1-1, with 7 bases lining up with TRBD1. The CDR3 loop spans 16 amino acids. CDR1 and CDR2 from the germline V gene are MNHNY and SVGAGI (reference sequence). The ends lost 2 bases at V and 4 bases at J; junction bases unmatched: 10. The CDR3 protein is CASSYGQVQGGTEAFF. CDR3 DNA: TGTGCCAGCAGTTACGGTCAAGTCCAGGGGGGCACTGAAGCTTTCTTT.

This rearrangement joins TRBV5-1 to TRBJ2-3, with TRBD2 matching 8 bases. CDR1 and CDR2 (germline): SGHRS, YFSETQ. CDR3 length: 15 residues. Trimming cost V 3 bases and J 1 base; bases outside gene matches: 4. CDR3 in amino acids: CASSSAGVGTDTQYF. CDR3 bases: TGCGCCAGCAGCTCAGCGGGAGTGGGCACAGATACGCAGTATTTT.

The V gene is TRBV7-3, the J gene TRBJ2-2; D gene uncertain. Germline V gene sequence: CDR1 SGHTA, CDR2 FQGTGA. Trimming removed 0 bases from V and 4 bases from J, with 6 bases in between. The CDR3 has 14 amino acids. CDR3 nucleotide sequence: TGTGCCAGCAGCTTAACACAGATCACCGGGGAGCTGTTTTTT. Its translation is CASSLTQITGELFF.

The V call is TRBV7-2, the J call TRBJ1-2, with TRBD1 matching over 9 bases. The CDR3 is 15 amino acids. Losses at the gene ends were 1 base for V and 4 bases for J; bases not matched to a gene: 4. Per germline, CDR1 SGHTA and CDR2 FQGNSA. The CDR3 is CASSLGLGQGYGYTF. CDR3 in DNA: TGTGCCAGCAGCTTAGGGTTGGGACAGGGCTATGGCTACACCTTC.

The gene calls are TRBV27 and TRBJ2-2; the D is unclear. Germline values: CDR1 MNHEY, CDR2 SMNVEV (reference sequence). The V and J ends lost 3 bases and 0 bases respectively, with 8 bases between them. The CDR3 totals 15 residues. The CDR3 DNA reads TGTGCCAGCAGTTTGCTATCGCCGAACACCGGGGAGCTGTTTTTT. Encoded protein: CASSLLSPNTGELFF.

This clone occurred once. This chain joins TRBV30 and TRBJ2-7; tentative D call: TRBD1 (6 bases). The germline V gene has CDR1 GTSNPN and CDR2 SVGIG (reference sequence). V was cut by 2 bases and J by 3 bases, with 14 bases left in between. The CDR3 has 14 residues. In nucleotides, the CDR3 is TGTGCCTGGAGTAGTGGCAGGGGAGTCTACGAGCAGTACTTC. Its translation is CAWSSGRGVYEQYF. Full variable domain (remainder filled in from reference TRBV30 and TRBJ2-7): SQTIHQWPATLVQPVGSPLSLECTVEGTSNPNLYWYRQAAGRGLQLLFYSVGIGQISSEVPQNLSASRPQDRQFILSSKKLLLSDSGFYLCAWSSGRGVYEQYFGPGTRLTVT.

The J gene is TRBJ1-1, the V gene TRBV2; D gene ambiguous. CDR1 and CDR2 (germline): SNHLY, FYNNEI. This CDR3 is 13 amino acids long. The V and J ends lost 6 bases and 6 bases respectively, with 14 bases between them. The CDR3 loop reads CASREASGSEAFF. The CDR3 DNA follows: TGTGCCAGCAGAGAGGCCAGCGGGTCTGAAGCTTTCTTT. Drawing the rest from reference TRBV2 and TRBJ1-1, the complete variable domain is EPEVTQTPSHQVTQMGQEVILRCVPISNHLYFYWYRQILGQKVEFLVSFYNNEISEKSEIFDDQFSVERPDGSNFTLKIRSTKLEDSAMYFCASREASGSEAFFGQGTRLTVV.

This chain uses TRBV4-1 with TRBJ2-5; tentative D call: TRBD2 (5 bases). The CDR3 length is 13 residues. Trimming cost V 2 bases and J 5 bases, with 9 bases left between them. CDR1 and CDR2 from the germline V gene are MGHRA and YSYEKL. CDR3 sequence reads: CASSQFRGETQYF. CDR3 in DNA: TGCGCCAGCAGCCAATTTCGCGGGGAGACCCAGTACTTC.

CDR3 DNA sequence: TGTGCCAGCAAAACAGGCCCCTATGGCTACACCTTC. It translates to CASKTGPYGYTF. The chain uses TRBV28 and TRBJ1-2; D perhaps matches TRBD1 (5 bases). V dropped 7 bases and J dropped 4 bases, with 10 bases sitting between them. The CDR3 runs to 12 residues. Germline CDR1 and CDR2: MDHEN and SYDVKM.

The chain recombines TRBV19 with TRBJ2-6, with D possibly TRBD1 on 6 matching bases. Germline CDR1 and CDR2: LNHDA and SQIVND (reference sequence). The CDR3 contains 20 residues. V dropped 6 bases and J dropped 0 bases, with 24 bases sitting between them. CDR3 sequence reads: CASSPRADRRVHSGANVLTF. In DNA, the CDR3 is TGTGCCAGTAGCCCAAGGGCGGACAGAAGAGTACACTCTGGGGCCAACGTCCTGACTTTC.